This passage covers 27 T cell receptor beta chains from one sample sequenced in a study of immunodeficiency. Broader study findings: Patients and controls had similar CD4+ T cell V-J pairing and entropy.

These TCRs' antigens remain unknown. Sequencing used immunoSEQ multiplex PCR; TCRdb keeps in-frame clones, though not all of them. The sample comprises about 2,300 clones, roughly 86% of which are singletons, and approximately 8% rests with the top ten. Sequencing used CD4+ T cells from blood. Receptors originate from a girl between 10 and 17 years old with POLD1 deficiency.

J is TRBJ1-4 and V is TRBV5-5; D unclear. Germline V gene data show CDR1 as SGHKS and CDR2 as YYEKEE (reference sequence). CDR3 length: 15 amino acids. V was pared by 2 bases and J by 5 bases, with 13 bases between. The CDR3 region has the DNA TGTGCCAGCAGCTTTGTAGCAGTGTCCAATGAAAAACTGTTTTTT. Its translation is CASSFVAVSNEKLFF.

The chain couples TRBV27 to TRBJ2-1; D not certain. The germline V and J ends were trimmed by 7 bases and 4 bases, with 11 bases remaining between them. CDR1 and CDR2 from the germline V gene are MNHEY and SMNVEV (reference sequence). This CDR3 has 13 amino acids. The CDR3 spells CASTETTYNEQFF. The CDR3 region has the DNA TGTGCCAGCACCGAGACGACTTACAATGAGCAGTTCTTC.

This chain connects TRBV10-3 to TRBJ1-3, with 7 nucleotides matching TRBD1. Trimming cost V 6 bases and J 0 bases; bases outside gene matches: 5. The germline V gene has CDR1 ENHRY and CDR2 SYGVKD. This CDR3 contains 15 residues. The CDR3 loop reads CAIRPGTDSGNTIYF. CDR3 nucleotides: TGTGCCATCAGACCCGGGACAGACTCTGGAAACACCATATATTTT.

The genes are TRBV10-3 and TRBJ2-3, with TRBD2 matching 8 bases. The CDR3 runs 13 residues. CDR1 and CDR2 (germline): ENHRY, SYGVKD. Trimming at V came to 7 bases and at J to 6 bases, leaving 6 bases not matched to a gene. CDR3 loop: CAIKSGGLDTQYF. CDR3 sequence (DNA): TGTGCCATCAAAAGCGGGGGACTGGATACGCAGTATTTT.

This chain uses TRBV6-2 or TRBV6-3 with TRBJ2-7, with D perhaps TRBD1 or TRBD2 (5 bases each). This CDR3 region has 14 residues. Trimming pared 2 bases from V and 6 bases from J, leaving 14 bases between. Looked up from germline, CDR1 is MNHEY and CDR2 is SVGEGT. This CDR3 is CASSYLGSGGEQYF. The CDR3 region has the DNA TGTGCCAGCAGTTACCTGGGATCTGGGGGCGAGCAGTACTTC.

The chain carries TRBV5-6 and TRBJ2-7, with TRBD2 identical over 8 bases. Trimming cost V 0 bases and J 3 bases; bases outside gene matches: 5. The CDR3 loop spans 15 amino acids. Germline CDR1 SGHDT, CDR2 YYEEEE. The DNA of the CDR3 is TGTGCCAGCAGCTTGGTGGAGCGGGAGAACTACGAGCAGTACTTC. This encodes CASSLVERENYEQYF.

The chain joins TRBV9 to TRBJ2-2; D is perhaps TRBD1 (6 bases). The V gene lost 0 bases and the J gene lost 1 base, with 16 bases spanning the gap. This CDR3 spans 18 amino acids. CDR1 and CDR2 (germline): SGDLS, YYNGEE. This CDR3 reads CASSVATGYWGNTGELFF. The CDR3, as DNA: TGTGCCAGCAGCGTAGCAACAGGGTATTGGGGGAACACCGGGGAGCTGTTTTTT.

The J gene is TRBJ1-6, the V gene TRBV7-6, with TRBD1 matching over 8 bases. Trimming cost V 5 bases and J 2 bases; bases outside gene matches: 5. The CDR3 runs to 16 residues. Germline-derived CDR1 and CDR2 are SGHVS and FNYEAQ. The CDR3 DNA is TGTGCCAGCAGCCTTTCGGGACAGGCCTATAATTCACCCCTCCACTTT. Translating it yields CASSLSGQAYNSPLHF. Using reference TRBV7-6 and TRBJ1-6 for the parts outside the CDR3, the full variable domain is GAGVSQSPRYKVTKRGQDVALRCDPISGHVSLYWYRQALGQGPEFLTYFNYEAQQDKSGLPNDRFSAERPEGSISTLTIQRTEQRDSAMYRCASSLSGQAYNSPLHFGNGTRLTVT.

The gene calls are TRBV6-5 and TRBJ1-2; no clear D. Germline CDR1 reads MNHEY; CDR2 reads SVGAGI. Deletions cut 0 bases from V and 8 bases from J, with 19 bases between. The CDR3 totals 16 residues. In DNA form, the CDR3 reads TGTGCCAGCAGTTACTCCGGTGTCAGTCCACAGAGGGGCTACACCTTC. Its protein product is CASSYSGVSPQRGYTF.

CDR3 bases: TGTGCCAGTAGTATCCGGGGTCTGGGGTTTACCAGCAATCAGCCCCAGCATTTT. Protein: CASSIRGLGFTSNQPQHF. This chain joins TRBV19 and TRBJ1-5; D unclear. This CDR3 spans 18 amino acids. Germline lookup yields CDR1 LNHDA and CDR2 SQIVND (reference sequence). V was shortened by 3 bases and J by 1 base, with 19 bases between the two germline ends.

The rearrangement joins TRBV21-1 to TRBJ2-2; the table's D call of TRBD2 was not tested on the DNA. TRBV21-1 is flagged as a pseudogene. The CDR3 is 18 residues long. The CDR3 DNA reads TGTGCCAGCAGCAAAGCAGTGGCAGCGGGAGGTGGTGCCGGGGAGCTGTTTTTT. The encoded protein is CASSKAVAAGGGAGELFF.

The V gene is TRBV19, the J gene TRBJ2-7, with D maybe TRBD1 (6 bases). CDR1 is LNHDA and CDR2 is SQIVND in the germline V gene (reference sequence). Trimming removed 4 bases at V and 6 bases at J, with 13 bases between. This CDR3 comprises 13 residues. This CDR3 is CASSRPGVGEQYF. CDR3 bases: TGTGCCAGTAGTAGGCCAGGGGTGGGCGAGCAGTACTTC.

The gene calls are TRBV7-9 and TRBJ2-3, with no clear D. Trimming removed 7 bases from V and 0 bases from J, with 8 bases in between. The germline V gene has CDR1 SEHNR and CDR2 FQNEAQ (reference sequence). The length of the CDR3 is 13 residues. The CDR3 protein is CASTRDSTDTQYF. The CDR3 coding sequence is TGTGCCAGCACTAGAGACAGCACAGATACGCAGTATTTT.

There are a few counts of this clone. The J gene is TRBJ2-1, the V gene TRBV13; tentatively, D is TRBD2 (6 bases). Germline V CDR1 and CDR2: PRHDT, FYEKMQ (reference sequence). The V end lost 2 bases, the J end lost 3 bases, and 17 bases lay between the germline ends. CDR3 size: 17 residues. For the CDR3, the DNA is TGTGCCAGCAGCTTATATGGGCTGGACTATTTCTACAATGAGCAGTTCTTC. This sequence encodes CASSLYGLDYFYNEQFF.

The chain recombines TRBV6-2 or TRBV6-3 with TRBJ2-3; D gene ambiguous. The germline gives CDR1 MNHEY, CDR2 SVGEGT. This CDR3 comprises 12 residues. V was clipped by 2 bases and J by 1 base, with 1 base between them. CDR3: CASSYRTDTQYF. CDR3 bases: TGTGCCAGCAGTTACCGCACAGATACGCAGTATTTT.

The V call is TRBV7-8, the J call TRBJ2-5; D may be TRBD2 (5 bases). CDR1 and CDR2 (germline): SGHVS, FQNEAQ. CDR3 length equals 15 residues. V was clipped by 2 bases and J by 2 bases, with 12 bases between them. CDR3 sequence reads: CASSLFGEIQETQYF. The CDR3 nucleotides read TGTGCCAGCAGCTTATTCGGGGAGATTCAAGAGACCCAGTACTTC.

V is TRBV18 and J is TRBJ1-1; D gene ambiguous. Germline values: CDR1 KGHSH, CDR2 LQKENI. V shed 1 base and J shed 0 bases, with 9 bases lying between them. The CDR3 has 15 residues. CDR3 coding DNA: TGTGCCAGCTCACCACGTGGGTTTGTGAACACTGAAGCTTTCTTT. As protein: CASSPRGFVNTEAFF.

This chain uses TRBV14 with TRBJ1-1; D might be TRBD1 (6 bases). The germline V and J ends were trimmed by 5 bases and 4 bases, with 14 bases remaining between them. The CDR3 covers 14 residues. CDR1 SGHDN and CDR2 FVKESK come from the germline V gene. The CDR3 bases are TGTGCCAGCAGCACACAGGGATGGACCACTGAAGCTTTCTTT. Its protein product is CASSTQGWTTEAFF. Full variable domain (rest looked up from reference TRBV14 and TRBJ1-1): EAGVTQFPSHSVIEKGQTVTLRCDPISGHDNLYWYRRVMGKEIKFLLHFVKESKQDESGMPNNRFLAERTGGTYSTLKVQPAELEDSGVYFCASSTQGWTTEAFFGQGTRLTVV.

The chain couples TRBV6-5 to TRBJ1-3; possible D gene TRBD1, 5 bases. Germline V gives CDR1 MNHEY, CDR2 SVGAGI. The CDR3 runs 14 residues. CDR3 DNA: TGTGCGAACAGAACGGGGGAGGTCGGAAACACCATATATTTT. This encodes CANRTGEVGNTIYF.

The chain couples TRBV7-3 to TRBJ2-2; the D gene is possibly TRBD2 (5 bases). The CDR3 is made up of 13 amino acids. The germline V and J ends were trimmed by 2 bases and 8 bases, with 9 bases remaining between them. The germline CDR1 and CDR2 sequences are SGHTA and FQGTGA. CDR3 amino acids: CASSLQPGGELFF. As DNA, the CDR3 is TGTGCCAGCAGCTTACAACCGGGAGGGGAGCTGTTTTTT.

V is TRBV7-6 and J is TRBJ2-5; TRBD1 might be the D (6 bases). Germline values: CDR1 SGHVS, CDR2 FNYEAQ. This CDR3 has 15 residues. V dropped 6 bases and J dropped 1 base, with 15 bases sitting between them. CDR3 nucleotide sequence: TGTGCCAGCAGTCCACCGGGACACATCCAAGAGACCCAGTACTTC. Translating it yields CASSPPGHIQETQYF.

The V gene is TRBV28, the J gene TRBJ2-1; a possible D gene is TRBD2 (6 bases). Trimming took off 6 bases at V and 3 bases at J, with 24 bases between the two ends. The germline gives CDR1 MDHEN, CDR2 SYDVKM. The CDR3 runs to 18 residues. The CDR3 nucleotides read TGTGCCAGCAGAGCATTTTCCCTACCGGGACTCTTCTACAATGAGCAGTTCTTC. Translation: CASRAFSLPGLFYNEQFF.

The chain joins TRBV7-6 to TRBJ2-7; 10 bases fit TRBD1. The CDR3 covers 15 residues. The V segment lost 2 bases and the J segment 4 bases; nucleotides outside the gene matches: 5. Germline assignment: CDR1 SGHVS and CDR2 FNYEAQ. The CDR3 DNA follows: TGTGCCAGCAGCTTATTTGGACAGGGGGAATACGAGCAGTACTTC. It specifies CASSLFGQGEYEQYF.

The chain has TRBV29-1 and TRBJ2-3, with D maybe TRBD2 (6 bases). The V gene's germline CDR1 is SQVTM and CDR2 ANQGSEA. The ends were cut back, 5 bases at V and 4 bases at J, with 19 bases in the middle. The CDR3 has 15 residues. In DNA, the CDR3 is TGCAGCGTTCGAGACATCGGGAGAGCACCAGATACGCAGTATTTT. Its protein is CSVRDIGRAPDTQYF.

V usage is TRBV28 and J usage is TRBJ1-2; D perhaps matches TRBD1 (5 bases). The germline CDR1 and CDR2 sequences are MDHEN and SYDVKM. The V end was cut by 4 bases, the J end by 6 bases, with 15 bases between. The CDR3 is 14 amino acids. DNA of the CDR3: TGTGCCAGCAGTTCGGGGGGGGGTAGGGATGGCTACACCTTC. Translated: CASSSGGGRDGYTF.

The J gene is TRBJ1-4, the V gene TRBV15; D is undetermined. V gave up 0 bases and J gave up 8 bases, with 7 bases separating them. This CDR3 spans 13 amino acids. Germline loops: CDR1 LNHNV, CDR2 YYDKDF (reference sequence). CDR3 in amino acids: CATSRDSDEKLFF. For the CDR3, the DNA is TGTGCCACCAGCAGAGATAGCGACGAAAAACTGTTTTTT.

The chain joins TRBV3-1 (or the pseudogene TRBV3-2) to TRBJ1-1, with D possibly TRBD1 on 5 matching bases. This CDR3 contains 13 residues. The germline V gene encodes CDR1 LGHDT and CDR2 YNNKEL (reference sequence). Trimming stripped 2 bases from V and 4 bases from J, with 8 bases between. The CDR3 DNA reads TGTGCCAGCAGCCAACGGACAACCACTGAAGCTTTCTTT. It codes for CASSQRTTTEAFF.